Listed here is a single T cell receptor beta chain. The data stem from a study of blood T cell repertoires in COVID-19. As handled by the study authors: Amplification of reference gene primers provided the estimated nucleated cell counts. Method: immunoSEQ multiplex PCR; TCRdb's copy keeps in-frame clones and lacks some. V and J calls and clone size are copied from that table; D and trimming were computed from the DNA. The profile shows 300,000 to 400,000 clones, approximately 88% of them singletons. Living in about two dozen US areas, the participants were between about 18 and 95 years of age. In germline, CDR1 is LNHNV, CDR2 YYDKDF (reference sequence). V lost 0 bases, J lost 9 bases, and 6 bases lay in between. The CDR3 covers 12 residues.

The chain has TRBV15 and TRBJ2-1; D is unclear. This TCR was sampled from a man in his 60s who had recovered from COVID-19. Sequenced material: PBMCs or T cells enriched from blood (not recorded which). Written as DNA, the CDR3 is TGTGCCACCAGCAGAGATAATAGTGAGCAGTTCTTC. Translation: CATSRDNSEQFF.